Listed here are 13 T cell receptor beta chains from one sample, sequenced in a study of cytomegalovirus exposure and HLA in healthy donors. 13 Jbeta primers and 60 Vbeta primers were used for the PCR. Sequencing was performed with immunoSEQ multiplex PCR; in TCRdb, only in-frame clones are kept and a portion is missing. The repertoire holds more than 100,000 clones, 78% seen once, with approximately 1.6% in the top ten. The specimen was PBMCs. The receptors were sampled from a woman under 30 in good health and CMV-seronegative.

This chain links TRBV6-6 with TRBJ1-2; TRBD1 is a possible D gene (5 bases). Trimming took 0 bases from V and 8 from J, leaving 16 bases between them. CDR1 MNHNY and CDR2 SVGAGI come from the germline V gene (reference sequence). The length of the CDR3 is 15 residues. The CDR3 nucleotides are TGTGCCAGCAGTTACTCTTTGGGCAGGGAGGACGGCTACACCTTC. Its translation is CASSYSLGREDGYTF.

The rearrangement uses TRBV11-2 and TRBJ2-7; TRBD2 matches at 8 bases. The CDR3 length is 17 residues. CDR1 is SGHAT, CDR2 FQNNGV, per germline. V lost 0 bases to trimming and J lost 5 bases; unmatched junction nucleotides: 12. The CDR3: CASSLDRVAGKGNEQYF. CDR3 DNA: TGTGCCAGCAGCTTAGATAGAGTAGCGGGAAAAGGAAACGAGCAGTACTTC.

This clone was seen once. This rearrangement joins TRBV18 to TRBJ1-2, with 12 bases that match TRBD1. Per the germline V gene, CDR1 is KGHSH and CDR2 is LQKENI. The junction had 0 bases not matched to a gene; V was cut back by 3 bases and J by 7 bases. This CDR3 region has 13 residues. The CDR3 is CASSPGQGAGYTF. As DNA, the CDR3 is TGTGCCAGCTCACCGGGACAGGGGGCTGGCTACACCTTC.

The V and J genes are TRBV6-5 and TRBJ1-2, with a possible D match to TRBD1 (6 bases). The V and J ends lost 0 bases and 10 bases respectively, with 12 bases between them. The CDR3 is made up of 13 amino acids. The germline CDR1 and CDR2 sequences are MNHEY and SVGAGI. The CDR3 spells CASSYSEGEDYTF. The CDR3 nucleotides read TGTGCCAGCAGTTACTCTGAGGGGGAAGACTACACCTTC.

This chain links TRBV5-1 with TRBJ1-1; no reliable D call. Germline V gives CDR1 SGHRS, CDR2 YFSETQ. V lost 4 bases and J lost 2, with 9 bases in between. The CDR3 runs 13 residues. CDR3 protein: CASSRSDNTEAFF. CDR3 coding DNA: TGCGCCAGCAGCAGATCAGATAACACTGAAGCTTTCTTT. Based on the CDR3 plus reference TRBV5-1 and TRBJ1-1, the full variable domain is KAGVTQTPRYLIKTRGQQVTLSCSPISGHRSVSWYQQTPGQGLQFLFEYFSETQRNKGNFPGRFSGRQFSNSRSEMNVSTLELGDSALYLCASSRSDNTEAFFGQGTRLTVV.

The genes are TRBV19 and TRBJ2-7; TRBD1 aligns across 12 bases. The J segment lost 5 bases and the V segment lost 5 bases, leaving 10 bases of the junction unmatched. Germline loops: CDR1 LNHDA, CDR2 SQIVND (reference sequence). This CDR3 is 16 amino acids long. In DNA form, the CDR3 reads TGTGCCAGTAGTCCGGGAGGGACAGGGGGCCTGAACGAGCAGTACTTC. This gives the protein CASSPGGTGGLNEQYF.

The gene calls are TRBV7-2 and TRBJ2-7; D is possibly TRBD2 (5 bases). The germline CDR1 and CDR2 sequences are SGHTA and FQGNSA. V dropped 0 bases and J dropped 2 bases, with 14 bases sitting between them. The CDR3 spans 16 residues. CDR3 in amino acids: CASSLAGGLNTYEQYF. As DNA, the CDR3 is TGTGCCAGCAGCTTAGCCGGAGGACTGAACACCTACGAGCAGTACTTC.

The rearrangement links TRBV18 to TRBJ2-3, with 9 bases identical to TRBD2. V dropped 3 bases and J dropped 3; count of bases not matched to a gene: 7. This CDR3 comprises 16 residues. The germline gives CDR1 KGHSH, CDR2 LQKENI. The CDR3 coding sequence is TGTGCCAGCTCACCGATAGCGGGAGATAGTACAGATACGCAGTATTTT. Protein: CASSPIAGDSTDTQYF. Full variable domain (remainder filled in from reference TRBV18 and TRBJ2-3): NAGVMQNPRHLVRRRGQEARLRCSPMKGHSHVYWYRQLPEEGLKFMVYLQKENIIDESGMPKERFSAEFPKEGPSILRIQQVVRGDSAAYFCASSPIAGDSTDTQYFGPGTRLTVL.

The chain links TRBV7-9 to TRBJ1-1; 7 nucleotides agree with TRBD1. Germline V gene lookup returns CDR1 SEHNR and CDR2 FQNEAQ (reference sequence). After removal of 5 bases from V and 2 bases from J, the junction contained 8 bases not matched to a gene. CDR3 length: 15 residues. CDR3 sequence: CASSPPGTENTEAFF. The CDR3 DNA is TGTGCCAGCAGCCCACCTGGGACAGAAAACACTGAAGCTTTCTTT. Based on the CDR3 plus reference TRBV7-9 and TRBJ1-1, the full variable domain is DTGVSQNPRHKITKRGQNVTFRCDPISEHNRLYWYRQTLGQGPEFLTYFQNEAQLEKSRLLSDRFSAERPKGSFSTLEIQRTEQGDSAMYLCASSPPGTENTEAFFGQGTRLTVV.

This clone was seen only once. The V gene is TRBV7-6, the J gene TRBJ2-2; D gene unclear. This CDR3 is 14 amino acids long. The V and J ends lost 1 base and 7 bases respectively, with 10 bases between them. Germline loops: CDR1 SGHVS, CDR2 FNYEAQ. The CDR3: CASSLGAAHGELFF. The CDR3 DNA reads TGTGCCAGCAGCTTAGGGGCAGCTCACGGGGAGCTGTTTTTT.

The chain is built from TRBV5-1 and TRBJ1-3; 8 nucleotides align to TRBD1. The CDR3 is made up of 15 amino acids. The V and J ends lost 4 bases and 1 base, in that order; junction bases with no gene match: 4. Germline V gene data show CDR1 as SGHRS and CDR2 as YFSETQ. The CDR3 sequence is CASSNRTGSGNTIYF. CDR3 nucleotides: TGCGCCAGCAGCAACCGGACAGGGTCTGGAAACACCATATATTTT. The whole variable domain, remainder taken from reference TRBV5-1 and TRBJ1-3, is KAGVTQTPRYLIKTRGQQVTLSCSPISGHRSVSWYQQTPGQGLQFLFEYFSETQRNKGNFPGRFSGRQFSNSRSEMNVSTLELGDSALYLCASSNRTGSGNTIYFGEGSWLTVV.

The CDR3 DNA sequence: TGCAGCGTTGAGGACACCGGATTTAGTGACGAGCAGTACTTC. Protein sequence: CSVEDTGFSDEQYF. The chain couples TRBV29-1 to TRBJ2-7, with D maybe TRBD1 (5 bases). Germline CDR1 SQVTM, CDR2 ANQGSEA. The CDR3 extends over 14 amino acids. V was shortened by 3 bases and J by 5 bases, with 17 bases between the two germline ends.

This clone was observed a few times. The rearrangement links TRBV2 to TRBJ1-5, with D possibly matching TRBD1 (5 bases). The CDR3 extends over 16 amino acids. The germline V gene has CDR1 SNHLY and CDR2 FYNNEI. Trimming removed 2 bases from V and 1 base from J, with 12 bases in between. CDR3 protein: CASSEWVGASNQPQHF. DNA for the CDR3: TGTGCCAGCAGTGAATGGGTAGGGGCAAGCAATCAGCCCCAGCATTTT.